These T cell receptor beta chains were read from a single sample in a study of beta chain features in type 1 diabetes. Using immunoSEQ multiplex PCR, the repertoire was profiled, and TCRdb retains in-frame clones only, with some absent. This table has under 400,000 clones, roughly an eighth appearing once. The sample was naive CD4+ T cells from blood. The receptors stem from a man aged 18 to 30 in good health. Each CDR3 is given with its conserved first and last residue. A D gene is named only where the DNA matches it firmly. Clone size, where shown, is once, few, many, or a class for clones that have expanded.

clone size: few; D gene: .; V gene: TRBV30; J gene: TRBJ1-1; CDR3 DNA: TGTGCCTGGAGTTTGAGGGCCATGAACACTGAAGCTTTCTTT; CDR3 protein: CAWSLRAMNTEAFF
clone size: few; D gene: TRBD1; V gene: TRBV9; J gene: TRBJ1-5; CDR3 DNA: TGTGCCAGCAGCGTAGGCTCAGGGGGAAATCAGCCCCAGCATTTT; CDR3 protein: CASSVGSGGNQPQHF
clone size: .; D gene: TRBD2; V gene: TRBV7-3; J gene: TRBJ2-1; CDR3 DNA: TGTGCCAGCAGCCCCCGGACTAGCGGTGTCAATGAGCAGTTCTTC; CDR3 protein: CASSPRTSGVNEQFF
clone size: .; D gene: .; V gene: TRBV27; J gene: TRBJ1-3; CDR3 DNA: TGTGCCAGCAGTTTATCGCTAGCTATCTCTGGAAACACCATATATTTT; CDR3 protein: CASSLSLAISGNTIYF
clone size: .; D gene: TRBD1; V gene: TRBV7-2; J gene: TRBJ2-7; CDR3 DNA: TGTGCCAGCAGCGGCCTGAACAGGGGGCAATACGAGCAGTACTTC; CDR3 protein: CASSGLNRGQYEQYF
clone size: few; D gene: TRBD1; V gene: TRBV6-6; J gene: TRBJ1-5; CDR3 DNA: TGTGCCAGCAGTGGGACAGGAGGGCAGCATTTT; CDR3 protein: CASSGTGGQHF
clone size: .; D gene: TRBD2; V gene: TRBV7-2; J gene: TRBJ2-5; CDR3 DNA: TGTGCCAGCAGCCGCCGCATGGGACTACAAGAGACCCAGTACTTC; CDR3 protein: CASSRRMGLQETQYF
clone size: few; D gene: .; V gene: TRBV28; J gene: TRBJ2-3; CDR3 DNA: TGTGCCAGCAGCAGCACAGGGGGAGGGGGAGATACGCAGTATTTT; CDR3 protein: CASSSTGGGGDTQYF
clone size: .; D gene: .; V gene: TRBV5-1; J gene: TRBJ2-2; CDR3 DNA: TGCGCCAGCGTGTCCCCGACTGGGCGGGACACCGGGGAGCTGTTTTTT; CDR3 protein: CASVSPTGRDTGELFF
clone size: .; D gene: .; V gene: TRBV19; J gene: TRBJ1-1; CDR3 DNA: TGTGCCAGTAGTCTTAGGAGAAACACTGAAGCTTTCTTT; CDR3 protein: CASSLRRNTEAFF
clone size: .; D gene: .; V gene: TRBV7-9; J gene: TRBJ1-2; CDR3 DNA: TGTGCCAGCAGCTTTGGGGGCTCATATGGCTACACCTTC; CDR3 protein: CASSFGGSYGYTF
clone size: .; D gene: .; V gene: TRBV2; J gene: TRBJ1-3; CDR3 DNA: TGTGCCAGCAGGGATACAGGGAGAAACACCATATATTTT; CDR3 protein: CASRDTGRNTIYF
clone size: .; D gene: .; V gene: TRBV18; J gene: TRBJ1-2; CDR3 DNA: TGTGCCAGCTCACCGTCCTCCCCGGAGTCCTATGGCTACACCTTC; CDR3 protein: CASSPSSPESYGYTF
clone size: .; D gene: .; V gene: TRBV2; J gene: TRBJ2-5; CDR3 DNA: TGTGCCAGCGGACAGAACCTTGGAGAGACCCAGTACTTC; CDR3 protein: CASGQNLGETQYF
clone size: few; D gene: TRBD1; V gene: TRBV5-4; J gene: TRBJ2-7; CDR3 DNA: TGTGCCAGCAGCTTGGGGGGACAGGGGGGCTACGAGCAGTACTTC; CDR3 protein: CASSLGGQGGYEQYF
clone size: few; D gene: .; V gene: TRBV6-5; J gene: TRBJ1-5; CDR3 DNA: TGTGCCAGCAGACCACAGGGTGATCAGCCCCAGCATTTT; CDR3 protein: CASRPQGDQPQHF
clone size: few; D gene: TRBD1; V gene: TRBV4-3; J gene: TRBJ2-2; CDR3 DNA: TGCGCCAGCAGCCAAGATACGGACAGGGCGAACACCGGGGAGCTGTTTTTT; CDR3 protein: CASSQDTDRANTGELFF
clone size: .; D gene: TRBD2; V gene: TRBV11-2; J gene: TRBJ2-3; CDR3 DNA: TGTGCCAGCAGACTAGCGGGGATCACAGATACGCAGTATTTT; CDR3 protein: CASRLAGITDTQYF
clone size: .; D gene: TRBD2; V gene: TRBV7-2; J gene: TRBJ2-1; CDR3 DNA: TGTGCCAGCAGCCTACAACCGGGGGGATACAATGAGCAGTTCTTC; CDR3 protein: CASSLQPGGYNEQFF
clone size: few; D gene: TRBD1; V gene: TRBV10-2; J gene: TRBJ1-2; CDR3 DNA: TGCGCCAGCAGCAGGGACAGCGACTATGGCTACACCTTC; CDR3 protein: CASSRDSDYGYTF
clone size: .; D gene: .; V gene: TRBV15; J gene: TRBJ2-4; CDR3 DNA: TGTGCCACCAGCGCACAGCTAGCCAAAAACATTCAGTACTTC; CDR3 protein: CATSAQLAKNIQYF
clone size: .; D gene: TRBD1; V gene: TRBV28; J gene: TRBJ2-7; CDR3 DNA: TGTGCCAGCAGTCCTCTGGACAGGACGACCTACGAGCAGTACTTC; CDR3 protein: CASSPLDRTTYEQYF
clone size: few; D gene: .; V gene: TRBV4-2; J gene: TRBJ2-1; CDR3 DNA: TGTGCCAGCAGCCAAGATCCTGGGCAGGCCTCCTACAATGAGCAGTTCTTC; CDR3 protein: CASSQDPGQASYNEQFF
clone size: .; D gene: .; V gene: TRBV25-1; J gene: TRBJ2-5; CDR3 DNA: TGTGCCAGCAGTTACAGGGCCCCAGGGACCCAGTACTTC; CDR3 protein: CASSYRAPGTQYF
clone size: few; D gene: TRBD2; V gene: TRBV7-2; J gene: TRBJ2-1; CDR3 DNA: TGTGCCAGCACCGGACTAGCGGGGCTCAATGAGCAGTTCTTC; CDR3 protein: CASTGLAGLNEQFF
clone size: .; D gene: TRBD2; V gene: TRBV20-1; J gene: TRBJ2-1; CDR3 DNA: TGCAGTGCTAGAACCGGGACTAGCGATGTCTTC; CDR3 protein: CSARTGTSDVF
clone size: few; D gene: .; V gene: TRBV30; J gene: TRBJ1-2; CDR3 DNA: TGTGCCTGCAACCAAAGGGGGTCCTACACCTTC; CDR3 protein: CACNQRGSYTF
clone size: few; D gene: TRBD1; V gene: TRBV18; J gene: TRBJ1-1; CDR3 DNA: TGTGCCAGCTCCAACCAGGGGACAGTGAACACTGAAGCTTTCTTT; CDR3 protein: CASSNQGTVNTEAFF
clone size: few; D gene: .; V gene: TRBV27; J gene: TRBJ1-5; CDR3 DNA: TGTGCCAGCAGTTCGAGAGGGGGAGCTCAGCCCCAGCATTTT; CDR3 protein: CASSSRGGAQPQHF
clone size: .; D gene: .; V gene: TRBV30; J gene: TRBJ2-7; CDR3 DNA: TGTGCCTGGAGTGTACCGCGTCTCTCCTACGAGCAGTACTTC; CDR3 protein: CAWSVPRLSYEQYF
clone size: few; D gene: TRBD1; V gene: TRBV7-6; J gene: TRBJ2-7; CDR3 DNA: TGTGCCAGCAGCCGCACGGGACAGGGAGGATACGAGCAGTACTTC; CDR3 protein: CASSRTGQGGYEQYF
clone size: few; D gene: .; V gene: TRBV28; J gene: TRBJ1-1; CDR3 DNA: TGTGCCAGCAGTTACCCAGCAGGGGCTGAAGCTTTCTTT; CDR3 protein: CASSYPAGAEAFF
clone size: .; D gene: TRBD1; V gene: TRBV29-1; J gene: TRBJ2-7; CDR3 DNA: TGCAGCGTTGGTGAAACAGGGGGATACGAGCAGTACTTC; CDR3 protein: CSVGETGGYEQYF
clone size: .; D gene: TRBD1; V gene: TRBV7-2; J gene: TRBJ1-2; CDR3 DNA: TGTGCCAGCAGCCCTGGACAGGGTGCCTATGGCTACACCTTC; CDR3 protein: CASSPGQGAYGYTF
clone size: few; D gene: TRBD1; V gene: TRBV9; J gene: TRBJ2-7; CDR3 DNA: TGTGCCAGCAGCGTAATGGGGACAGATACCTACGAGCAGTACTTC; CDR3 protein: CASSVMGTDTYEQYF
clone size: .; D gene: TRBD2; V gene: TRBV5-1; J gene: TRBJ2-7; CDR3 DNA: TGCGCCAGCAGCTTTGCCGGGACTAGCGGGGGAACCAGCTCCTACGAGCAGTACTTC; CDR3 protein: CASSFAGTSGGTSSYEQYF
clone size: .; D gene: .; V gene: TRBV6-5; J gene: TRBJ1-1; CDR3 DNA: TGTGCCAGCAGTTACTCTGGGGCGAGACAGAACACTGAAGCTTTCTTT; CDR3 protein: CASSYSGARQNTEAFF